Shown below are 27 T cell receptor beta chains from a single sample sequenced in a study of a mutant IDH1 vaccine in newly diagnosed glioma. Time point meaning: week 5, during vaccination. Alongside topical imiquimod, each dose of vaccine comprised 300 ug of mutant IDH1 20-mer peptide. Antigens for these TCRs are unknown. Generated by immunoSEQ multiplex PCR, the TCRdb table keeps only in-frame clones and is missing some. The table records around 40,000 clones, 80% to 90% of them present only once. The sample in question was PBMCs, obtained from a glioma patient whose treatment included an IDH1 peptide vaccine. These receptors came from a man aged 35-49 years with glioma.

The gene calls are TRBV6-5 and TRBJ1-1; maybe TRBD1 (6 bases). The CDR3 runs 15 residues. Germline CDR1 and CDR2: MNHEY and SVGAGI. The germline V and J ends were trimmed by 7 bases and 0 bases, with 15 bases remaining between them. For the CDR3, the DNA is TGTGCCAGCACCCGAGGACAGTTCATGAACACTGAAGCTTTCTTT. Protein sequence: CASTRGQFMNTEAFF.

This chain joins TRBV5-1 and TRBJ2-3, with 7 bases matching TRBD2. The ends lost 3 bases at V and 2 bases at J; junction bases unmatched: 12. The CDR3 contains 17 residues. The germline CDR1 and CDR2 sequences are SGHRS and YFSETQ. The CDR3 loop reads CASSYVAGAFITDTQYF. In DNA, the CDR3 is TGCGCCAGCAGCTACGTAGCGGGTGCCTTTATCACAGATACGCAGTATTTT.

The chain links TRBV7-2 to TRBJ1-1; 8 bases line up with TRBD1. The junction had 2 bases not matched to a gene; V was cut back by 1 base and J by 1 base. CDR3 length: 15 amino acids. Looked up from germline, CDR1 is SGHTA and CDR2 is FQGNSA. In DNA form, the CDR3 reads TGTGCCAGCAGCTTAGTGGACAGGGAGAACACTGAAGCTTTCTTT. Its protein product is CASSLVDRENTEAFF.

V is TRBV5-6 and J is TRBJ2-3; TRBD2 matches 11 bases. The CDR3 is 16 residues long. Trimming took 2 bases from V and 5 from J; bases not matched to a gene: 7. CDR1 is SGHDT and CDR2 is YYEEEE in the germline V gene. CDR3 amino acids: CASSLLAGASVDTQYF. CDR3 coding DNA: TGTGCCAGCAGCTTACTAGCGGGAGCCAGCGTAGATACGCAGTATTTT.

The gene calls are TRBV6-4 and TRBJ2-1; D ambiguous. The V end was cut by 2 bases, the J end by 8 bases, with 10 bases between. The CDR3 length is 13 residues. Germline CDR1 reads MRHNA; CDR2 reads SNTAGT. CDR3 sequence (DNA): TGTGCCAGCAGTGACCGAGCTTCCCATGAGCAGTTCTTC. This sequence encodes CASSDRASHEQFF.

V gene TRBV28 combines with J gene TRBJ1-1; no definite D call. Trimming left V 5 bases short and J 5 bases short, with 12 bases between. This CDR3 is 13 amino acids long. CDR1 and CDR2 (germline): MDHEN, SYDVKM. CDR3 protein: CASSRTGWTEAFF. The CDR3 DNA reads as TGTGCCAGCAGTAGGACCGGCTGGACTGAAGCTTTCTTT. Drawing the rest from reference TRBV28 and TRBJ1-1, the complete variable domain is DVKVTQSSRYLVKRTGEKVFLECVQDMDHENMFWYRQDPGLGLRLIYFSYDVKMKEKGDIPEGYSVSREKKERFSLILESASTNQTSMYLCASSRTGWTEAFFGQGTRLTVV.

This clone was picked up a small number of times. V is TRBV10-3 and J is TRBJ2-7; 7 positions match TRBD2. Trimming cost V 7 bases and J 4 bases; bases outside gene matches: 10. The CDR3 is 14 residues long. Germline V lookup: CDR1 ENHRY, CDR2 SYGVKD. The CDR3 DNA follows: TGTGCCATCATGGCGGGAGCTTTCCAATACGAGCAGTACTTC. Its translation is CAIMAGAFQYEQYF.

The rearrangement joins TRBV25-1 to TRBJ2-2; D call uncertain. The CDR3 is made up of 12 amino acids. Between the trimmed V and J ends, which lost 0 bases and 8 bases, there was a span of 4 bases. The V gene's germline CDR1 is MGHDK and CDR2 SYGVNS. The CDR3: CASSEYVGELFF. The CDR3 nucleotides are TGTGCCAGCAGTGAATATGTGGGGGAGCTGTTTTTT. Full variable domain (rest looked up from reference TRBV25-1 and TRBJ2-2): EADIYQTPRYLVIGTGKKITLECSQTMGHDKMYWYQQDPGMELHLIHYSYGVNSTEKGDLSSESTVSRIRTEHFPLTLESARPSHTSQYLCASSEYVGELFFGEGSRLTVL.

This sequence joins TRBV7-3 and TRBJ2-2; 11 nucleotides agree with TRBD2. The CDR3 has 15 amino acids. Looked up from germline, CDR1 is SGHTA and CDR2 is FQGTGA. V trimming: 4 bases; J trimming: 5 bases; junction bases outside the gene matches: 3. The CDR3 region has the DNA TGTGCCAGCAGCTCTCGACTAGCGGGGACCGGGGAGCTGTTTTTT. It codes for CASSSRLAGTGELFF.

This chain joins TRBV5-6 and TRBJ1-5; D is perhaps TRBD1 (5 bases). The CDR3 extends over 15 amino acids. Germline V gives CDR1 SGHDT, CDR2 YYEEEE. Trimming pared 2 bases from V and 2 bases from J, leaving 11 bases between. CDR3 sequence reads: CASSFTGSGNQPQHF. In DNA form, the CDR3 reads TGTGCCAGCAGCTTTACAGGATCGGGCAATCAGCCCCAGCATTTT.

The chain uses TRBV19 and TRBJ2-5; no clear D gene. The germline V gene has CDR1 LNHDA and CDR2 SQIVND (reference sequence). Trimming removed 5 bases at V and 2 bases at J, with 12 bases between. This CDR3 contains 14 residues. The CDR3 bases are TGTGCCAGTAGTTCTCAGCACGGACAAGAGACCCAGTACTTC. Its protein product is CASSSQHGQETQYF. The whole variable domain, filled in from reference TRBV19 and TRBJ2-5, reads DGGITQSPKYLFRKEGQNVTLSCEQNLNHDAMYWYRQDPGQGLRLIYYSQIVNDFQKGDIAEGYSVSREKKESFPLTVTSAQKNPTAFYLCASSSQHGQETQYFGPGTRLLVL.

The chain uses TRBV5-1 and TRBJ2-1, with 9 bases lining up with TRBD1. The CDR3 loop spans 14 amino acids. Per the germline V gene, CDR1 is SGHRS and CDR2 is YFSETQ. V was clipped by 4 bases and J by 5 bases; unmatched bases: 4. The DNA of the CDR3 is TGCGCCAGCAGCCGACAGGGGGAAAACAATGAGCAGTTCTTC. It is translated as CASSRQGENNEQFF.

V and J are TRBV18 and TRBJ2-3, with 7 bases identical to TRBD2. Germline V gene lookup returns CDR1 KGHSH and CDR2 LQKENI. Trimming at V came to 4 bases and at J to 2 bases, leaving 3 bases not matched to a gene. The CDR3 length is 14 residues. The CDR3 sequence: CASSQTSITDTQYF. CDR3 nucleotides: TGTGCCAGCTCACAGACTAGCATCACAGATACGCAGTATTTT.

There are a few counts of this clone. The gene calls are TRBV7-6 and TRBJ1-2, with unresolved D. In germline, CDR1 is SGHVS, CDR2 FNYEAQ. This CDR3 is built from 13 residues. Between the trimmed V and J ends, which lost 5 bases and 5 bases, there was a span of 12 bases. CDR3 in amino acids: CASSPIGQYGYTF. The CDR3 DNA is TGTGCCAGCAGCCCCATTGGGCAGTATGGCTACACCTTC.

The V call is TRBV10-3, the J call TRBJ2-7, with D perhaps given as TRBD1 or TRBD2 (7 bases each). CDR3 size: 14 residues. Germline values: CDR1 ENHRY, CDR2 SYGVKD. Trimming removed 3 bases from V and 6 bases from J, with 15 bases in between. In DNA form, the CDR3 reads TGTGCCATCAGTGATCAGGGGGGGATTTCCGAGCAGTACTTC. Protein product: CAISDQGGISEQYF.

The CDR3 is CASSLANLGQYF. In nucleotides, the CDR3 is TGTGCCAGCAGCTTAGCAAACCTCGGGCAGTACTTC. This sequence joins TRBV7-2 and TRBJ2-7, with unresolved D. The length of the CDR3 is 12 residues. Germline values: CDR1 SGHTA, CDR2 FQGNSA. The V end lost 0 bases, the J end lost 9 bases, and 9 bases lay between the germline ends.

The chain joins TRBV5-6 to TRBJ1-5, with D tentatively TRBD1 (6 bases). With 5 bases removed from V and 4 bases from J, the gap between germline ends came to 25 bases. The CDR3 extends over 18 amino acids. Germline-derived CDR1 and CDR2 are SGHDT and YYEEEE. CDR3 nucleotides: TGTGCCAGCAGTATTGGATGGGGGGCAGGAACTGGTAATCAGCCCCAGCATTTT. Protein product: CASSIGWGAGTGNQPQHF.

This clone was seen more than once but under ten times. The chain has TRBV10-3 and TRBJ1-1; 9 nucleotides agree with TRBD1. The J segment lost 7 bases and the V segment lost 2 bases, leaving 11 bases of the junction unmatched. This CDR3 has 16 residues. The V gene's germline CDR1 is ENHRY and CDR2 SYGVKD. Here the CDR3 reads CAISEPGTGKSDEAFF. The CDR3 bases are TGTGCCATCAGTGAGCCTGGGACAGGGAAGAGCGATGAAGCTTTCTTT.

V is TRBV7-2 and J is TRBJ2-1, with TRBD2 matching over 9 bases. This CDR3 region has 16 residues. V shed 1 base, J shed 5 bases, and the junction held 6 bases outside the gene matches. In germline, CDR1 is SGHTA, CDR2 FQGNSA. This CDR3 is CASSLVAIAGDNEQFF. For the CDR3, the DNA is TGTGCCAGCAGCTTAGTCGCAATAGCGGGAGACAATGAGCAGTTCTTC.

The chain is built from TRBV5-6 and TRBJ2-7; TRBD2 is a possible D gene (6 bases). Germline V gene data show CDR1 as SGHDT and CDR2 as YYEEEE. Trimming shortened V by 3 bases and J by 2 bases, and 9 bases separated the two germline ends. This CDR3 comprises 13 residues. The CDR3 loop is CASSSGLPYEQYF. CDR3 nucleotide sequence: TGTGCCAGCAGCTCGGGACTTCCCTACGAGCAGTACTTC.

This chain connects TRBV7-2 to TRBJ2-3, with TRBD2 matching 8 bases. The trim removed 4 bases at V and 4 bases at J, leaving 7 bases unmatched. The germline V gene has CDR1 SGHTA and CDR2 FQGNSA. The CDR3 has 15 amino acids. The CDR3: CASSSREGRADTQYF. Written as DNA, the CDR3 is TGTGCCAGCAGCTCACGGGAGGGCCGGGCAGATACGCAGTATTTT. The whole variable domain, filled in from reference TRBV7-2 and TRBJ2-3, reads GAGVSQSPSNKVTEKGKDVELRCDPISGHTALYWYRQSLGQGLEFLIYFQGNSAPDKSGLPSDRFSAERTGGSVSTLTIQRTQQEDSAVYLCASSSREGRADTQYFGPGTRLTVL.

With respect to this clone: A read error may produce the germline difference seen at one junction end. V is TRBV6-6 and J is TRBJ2-7; the D gene is possibly TRBD2 (5 bases). There are 12 residues in the CDR3. The V gene's germline CDR1 is MNHNY and CDR2 SVGAGI (reference sequence). DNA for the CDR3: TGTGCCAGCAGCGACTATGCGCTTGAGCGGTACTTC. It is translated as CASSDYALERYF.

CDR3 sequence reads: CASSPRTSGELFF. In nucleotides, the CDR3 is TGTGCCAGCAGCCCTCGGACTAGCGGGGAGCTGTTTTTT. This sequence joins TRBV7-7 and TRBJ2-2; 7 nucleotides align to TRBD2. CDR1 is SSHAT and CDR2 is FNYEAQ in the germline V gene (reference sequence). The CDR3 has 13 amino acids. V was pared by 5 bases and J by 7 bases, with 4 bases of the junction left unmatched. Using reference TRBV7-7 and TRBJ2-2 for the parts outside the CDR3, the full variable domain is GAGVSQSPRYKVTKRGQDVTLRCDPISSHATLYWYQQALGQGPEFLTYFNYEAQPDKSGLPSDRFSAERPEGSISTLTIQRTEQRDSAMYRCASSPRTSGELFFGEGSRLTVL.

The chain uses TRBV20-1 and TRBJ2-3; D not certain. This CDR3 contains 11 residues. V lost 5 bases and J lost 5, with 8 bases in between. Germline V gives CDR1 DFQATT, CDR2 SNEGSKA (reference sequence). The CDR3: CSALSRDTQYF. The CDR3 DNA is TGCAGTGCTCTTAGTCGAGATACGCAGTATTTT.

The genes are TRBV28 and TRBJ1-5, with D maybe TRBD1 (6 bases). The CDR3 totals 15 residues. Trimming shortened V by 5 bases and J by 0 bases, and 11 bases separated the two germline ends. In germline, CDR1 is MDHEN, CDR2 SYDVKM. CDR3 loop: CASSKGGNSNQPQHF. CDR3 in DNA: TGTGCCAGCAGTAAAGGGGGTAATAGCAATCAGCCCCAGCATTTT. The full variable domain, its missing parts supplied by reference TRBV28 and TRBJ1-5, is DVKVTQSSRYLVKRTGEKVFLECVQDMDHENMFWYRQDPGLGLRLIYFSYDVKMKEKGDIPEGYSVSREKKERFSLILESASTNQTSMYLCASSKGGNSNQPQHFGDGTRLSIL.

The chain uses TRBV6-5 and TRBJ2-5; no clear D. V was shortened by 0 bases and J by 13 bases, with 18 bases between the two germline ends. Germline loops: CDR1 MNHEY, CDR2 SVGAGI. The CDR3 contains 14 residues. CDR3 region: CASSYSADSSFGYF. The DNA for the CDR3 is TGTGCCAGCAGTTACTCGGCGGATTCAAGTTTTGGGTACTTC.

V and J are TRBV5-1 and TRBJ1-2; 7 nucleotides line up with TRBD1. This CDR3 is built from 15 residues. After removal of 4 bases from V and 5 bases from J, the junction contained 11 bases not matched to a gene. The germline CDR1 and CDR2 sequences are SGHRS and YFSETQ. CDR3 amino acids: CASSASGTVGYGYTF. In DNA, the CDR3 is TGCGCCAGCAGCGCGTCCGGGACAGTGGGGTATGGCTACACCTTC.